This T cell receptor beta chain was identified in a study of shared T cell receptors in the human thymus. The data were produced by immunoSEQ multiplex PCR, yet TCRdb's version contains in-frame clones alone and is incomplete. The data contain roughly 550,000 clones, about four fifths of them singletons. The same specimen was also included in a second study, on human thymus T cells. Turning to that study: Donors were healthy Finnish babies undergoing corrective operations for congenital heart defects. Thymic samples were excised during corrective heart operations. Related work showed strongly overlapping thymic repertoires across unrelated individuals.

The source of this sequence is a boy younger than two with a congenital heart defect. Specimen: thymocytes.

CDR3 DNA sequence: TGTGCCAGCAGTGAACCCTCTCGGGACTTCTTCAAAAACATTCAGTACTTC. It codes for CASSEPSRDFFKNIQYF. The V gene is TRBV6-1, the J gene TRBJ2-4; tentative D call: TRBD2 (6 bases). The CDR3 length is 17 residues. Germline assignment: CDR1 MNHNS and CDR2 SASEGT. Trimming removed 2 bases from V and 3 bases from J, with 17 bases in between.